This T cell receptor (beta chain) was captured in a study of cytomegalovirus exposure and HLA in healthy donors. Whole-study findings and limits: Specificity for CMV antigens was confirmed in vitro for a few of the CMV-associated chains. Near-uniform donor sequencing depth was presumed by presence/absence analyses.

Germline values: CDR1 SGHTA, CDR2 FQGTGA. Trimming left V 5 bases short and J 4 bases short, with 13 bases between. CDR3 length: 14 residues. Comments on this clone: The target antigen is unknown.

Primers for the PCR totalled 60 Vbeta and 13 Jbeta. Assay used: immunoSEQ multiplex PCR; TCRdb lists only in-frame clones, some missing. Of some 170,000 clones in the sample, about four fifths are singletons; the top ten hold approximately 4.4%. The material sequenced was PBMCs. The chain couples TRBV7-3 to TRBJ2-3; D is ambiguous. The receptor was isolated from a young woman in good health and CMV-seropositive. The CDR3 nucleotides are TGTGCCAGCAGCCCCCTTGGCCGCTCAGATACGCAGTATTTT. This codes for CASSPLGRSDTQYF.